These 23 T cell receptor beta chains were sequenced from one sample in a study of long-term antiretroviral therapy in people with HIV. Assay version v3.0 of immunoSEQ was used, and it was run at survey level. Measured with immunoSEQ multiplex PCR; TCRdb has only the in-frame clones, and not every one. The data show approximately 23,000 clones, roughly 80% seen once. The sample here was unsorted PBMCs, taken about 6.1 years after starting antiretroviral therapy. Receptor source: a man aged 25-40 years with HIV.

The chain joins TRBV7-2 to TRBJ2-7, with 7 nucleotides matching TRBD1. There are 15 residues in the CDR3. J lost 0 bases, V lost 1 base, and 3 bases had no gene match. The germline V gene encodes CDR1 SGHTA and CDR2 FQGNSA. The CDR3 sequence: CASSLGGTASYEQYF. CDR3 coding DNA: TGTGCCAGCAGCTTAGGTGGGACAGCCTCCTACGAGCAGTACTTC.

In this sample, this clone is medium-sized (0.01 to 0.1%). The V and J genes are TRBV10-2 and TRBJ2-2; possibly TRBD1 or TRBD2 for D (5 bases each). The germline V and J ends were trimmed by 3 bases and 6 bases, with 14 bases remaining between them. In germline, CDR1 is WSHSY, CDR2 SAAADI. This CDR3 comprises 15 residues. The CDR3 DNA reads as TGCGCCAGCAGTGAAGGGGCTAGCCTCCCCGGGGAGCTGTTTTTT. Translating gives CASSEGASLPGELFF.

The V gene is TRBV7-9, the J gene TRBJ1-6; D not certain. Trimming removed 3 bases at V and 1 base at J, with 7 bases between. Germline lookup yields CDR1 SEHNR and CDR2 FQNEAQ (reference sequence). This CDR3 contains 15 residues. The CDR3 sequence is CASSLDMSYNSPLHF. The DNA of the CDR3 is TGTGCCAGCAGCTTGGATATGTCCTATAATTCACCCCTCCACTTT.

The rearrangement uses TRBV6-1 and TRBJ1-3; possible D gene TRBD1, 5 bases. The CDR3 covers 15 residues. CDR1 and CDR2 from the germline V gene are MNHNS and SASEGT. With 3 bases removed from V and 3 bases from J, the gap between germline ends came to 12 bases. This CDR3 is CASSDYRIVGNTIYF. The CDR3 region has the DNA TGTGCCAGCAGTGATTACAGGATCGTTGGAAACACCATATATTTT.

V is TRBV5-8 and J is TRBJ2-7; 10 bases are a match to TRBD2. The CDR3 totals 14 residues. The V and J ends lost 5 bases and 2 bases, in that order; junction bases with no gene match: 4. Germline V gene sequence: CDR1 SGHTS, CDR2 YDEGEE. CDR3 sequence reads: CASSSGRWAYEQYF. The CDR3 bases are TGTGCCAGCAGTAGCGGGAGGTGGGCCTACGAGCAGTACTTC.

The chain carries TRBV10-3 and TRBJ2-3; 8 bases align to TRBD2. Germline CDR1 reads ENHRY; CDR2 reads SYGVKD. The trim removed 8 bases at V and 1 base at J, leaving 2 bases unmatched. The CDR3 is made up of 13 amino acids. This CDR3 reads CAIRGGGTDTQYF. The DNA for the CDR3 is TGTGCCATCCGGGGGGGCGGCACAGATACGCAGTATTTT.

CDR3 coding DNA: TGCGCCAGCGGACTATCCACTGTGGGCGAGCAGTACTTC. As protein: CASGLSTVGEQYF. V usage is TRBV5-1 and J usage is TRBJ2-7, with a weak D call TRBD2 (6 bases). In germline, CDR1 is SGHRS, CDR2 YFSETQ. V lost 7 bases and J 6 bases, leaving 17 bases between the germline ends. The CDR3 loop spans 13 amino acids.

The chain carries TRBV19 and TRBJ1-4; D gene ambiguous. Germline V gives CDR1 LNHDA, CDR2 SQIVND (reference sequence). The V end was cut by 2 bases, the J end by 4 bases, with 11 bases between. The CDR3 contains 15 residues. CDR3 residues: CASSIRMQVNEKLFF. DNA for the CDR3: TGTGCCAGTAGTATAAGAATGCAGGTTAATGAAAAACTGTTTTTT.

The V and J genes are TRBV7-2 and TRBJ1-2, with 7 bases identical to TRBD1. Germline CDR1 and CDR2: SGHTA and FQGNSA. The CDR3 covers 15 residues. J gave up 5 bases and V 2 bases, and 8 bases lay outside the gene matches. In DNA form, the CDR3 reads TGTGCCAGCAGCTTAAATTATGGGACAGCATATGGCTACACCTTC. Protein sequence: CASSLNYGTAYGYTF.

This chain uses TRBV5-1 with TRBJ1-3; D remains unclear. V was clipped by 5 bases and J by 1 base, with 7 bases between them. Germline V CDR1 and CDR2: SGHRS, YFSETQ. The CDR3 contains 13 residues. CDR3 in DNA: TGCGCCAGCAGGGAACCTTCTGGAAACACCATATATTTT. Translation: CASREPSGNTIYF.

The gene calls are TRBV15 and TRBJ2-7; 10 bases are shared with TRBD2. The CDR3 totals 17 residues. J gave up 2 bases and V 0 bases, and 7 bases lay outside the gene matches. Germline-derived CDR1 and CDR2 are LNHNV and YYDKDF (reference sequence). The CDR3: CATSRDRFSGGAYEQYF. The DNA for the CDR3 is TGTGCCACCAGCAGAGATAGATTCAGCGGGGGGGCCTACGAGCAGTACTTC.

This sequence joins TRBV23-1 and TRBJ2-1, with TRBD2 as a possible D gene (5 bases). TRBV23-1 falls under the ORF class, with uncertain function. This CDR3 has 16 amino acids. V lost 0 bases, J lost 0 bases, and 9 bases lay in between. CDR3: CASSQSPSRSYNEQFF. CDR3 DNA sequence: TGCGCCAGCAGTCAATCGCCTAGCCGCTCCTACAATGAGCAGTTCTTC.

This chain uses TRBV19 with TRBJ1-5, with D hard to call. The CDR3 runs 13 residues. V lost 6 bases to trimming and J lost 3 bases, with 9 bases between them. CDR1 and CDR2 (germline): LNHDA, SQIVND (reference sequence). This CDR3 reads CASRPTPNQPQHF. The CDR3 region has the DNA TGTGCCAGTAGACCCACCCCCAATCAGCCCCAGCATTTT.

This clone was picked up one time. This sequence joins TRBV6-5 and TRBJ1-5, with a possible D match to TRBD1 (6 bases). Trimming took off 2 bases at V and 6 bases at J, with 11 bases between the two ends. Germline CDR1 MNHEY, CDR2 SVGAGI. The CDR3 is 14 residues long. The CDR3 region has the DNA TGTGCCAGCAGTTACGAGGGACAATCTCAGCCCCAGCATTTT. Amino acids: CASSYEGQSQPQHF.

J is TRBJ2-1 and V is TRBV10-3; tentative D call: TRBD2 (5 bases). Trimming left V 4 bases short and J 4 bases short, with 14 bases between. From germline, CDR1 is ENHRY and CDR2 SYGVKD. The CDR3 consists of 15 residues. CDR3 residues: CAISGGRGIYNEQFF. CDR3 in DNA: TGTGCCATCAGTGGCGGACGAGGGATATACAATGAGCAGTTCTTC.

The CDR3 DNA reads as TGCGCCAGCAGCCAAGTCATGCCCGGGGAGCTGTTTTTT. Translating it yields CASSQVMPGELFF. The rearrangement uses TRBV4-3 and TRBJ2-2; D gene ambiguous. The CDR3 runs 13 residues. The germline V gene encodes CDR1 LGHNA and CDR2 YSLEER. V dropped 1 base and J dropped 6 bases, with 6 bases sitting between them.

V is TRBV6-5 and J is TRBJ2-5; no clear D gene. V lost 10 bases, J lost 3 bases, and 21 bases lay in between. The CDR3 is made up of 15 amino acids. Germline CDR1 reads MNHEY; CDR2 reads SVGAGI. The CDR3: CATQQPAPWEETQYF. The DNA of the CDR3 is TGTGCCACCCAACAACCGGCCCCCTGGGAAGAGACCCAGTACTTC.

The CDR3 spells CASSLLDSYNEQFF. The CDR3 coding sequence is TGTGCCAGCAGCTTATTAGACTCCTACAATGAGCAGTTCTTC. The chain carries TRBV7-6 and TRBJ2-1, with D hard to call. Germline V gene lookup returns CDR1 SGHVS and CDR2 FNYEAQ. V lost 2 bases and J 0 bases, leaving 5 bases between the germline ends. CDR3 length: 14 amino acids.

The J gene is TRBJ2-7, the V gene TRBV4-2; possible D gene TRBD2, 5 bases. There are 15 residues in the CDR3. Germline loops: CDR1 LGHNA, CDR2 YNFKEQ. V was trimmed by 0 bases and J by 3 bases, leaving 12 bases between them. The CDR3 DNA is TGTGCCAGCAGCCAAGAGGGTAGCGCCAGCTACGAGCAGTACTTC. It specifies CASSQEGSASYEQYF.

The V gene is TRBV11-2, the J gene TRBJ1-1; 7 bases agree with TRBD1. Per germline, CDR1 SGHAT and CDR2 FQNNGV. V lost 1 base to trimming and J lost 5 bases; unmatched junction nucleotides: 4. This CDR3 has 14 amino acids. Written as DNA, the CDR3 is TGTGCCAGCAGCTTAGTGACAGGGCGGACTGAAGCTTTCTTT. Translating gives CASSLVTGRTEAFF.

The chain couples TRBV27 to TRBJ2-5; 12 bases fit TRBD1. Germline V lookup: CDR1 MNHEY, CDR2 SMNVEV (reference sequence). V lost 0 bases, J lost 2 bases, and 7 bases stayed unmatched. This CDR3 has 18 residues. CDR3 nucleotides: TGTGCCAGCAGTTTATCGAGGGACAGGGGGCGTGGGCAAGAGACCCAGTACTTC. Amino acid sequence: CASSLSRDRGRGQETQYF.

This sequence joins TRBV6-1 and TRBJ2-2; D may be TRBD1 (5 bases). The CDR3 runs to 18 residues. Germline loops: CDR1 MNHNS, CDR2 SASEGT. V was clipped by 2 bases and J by 3 bases, with 19 bases between them. The CDR3 coding sequence is TGTGCCAGCAGTGAAAAATGGTCACAGGCAACCCACACCGGGGAGCTGTTTTTT. Protein product: CASSEKWSQATHTGELFF.

V gene TRBV27 combines with J gene TRBJ2-2; TRBD2 agrees at 11 bases. V was clipped by 8 bases and J by 0 bases; unmatched bases: 5. The CDR3 is 16 amino acids. Germline lookup yields CDR1 MNHEY and CDR2 SMNVEV (reference sequence). The CDR3 is CASSGLADSNTGELFF. In DNA, the CDR3 is TGTGCCAGCTCGGGACTAGCGGACTCGAACACCGGGGAGCTGTTTTTT.